This TCR beta chain emerged from a study of T cell responses to AZD1222 COVID-19 vaccine. Findings and caveats of the study: As reported, nearly half of all spike-specific TCRs target variant regions that are unmutated. Dominant at 160-218 and 743-854, vaccine-associated CD4 TCRs also spanned spike. Recipients of AZD1222 seropositive at baseline numbered only 6 or 7. Spike-specific TCR depth and breadth grew after two AZD1222 doses.

On this clone itself: Antigen specificity is unknown.

This CDR3 is built from 14 residues. Deletions cut 5 bases from V and 5 bases from J, with 15 bases between. Looked up from germline, CDR1 is SQVTM and CDR2 is ANQGSEA. The data were produced by immunoSEQ multiplex PCR, yet TCRdb's version contains in-frame clones alone and is incomplete. The table shows 120,000 or so clones, with around nine tenths occurring only once. This clonotype originated in an adult in good health. The starting material was peripheral blood, obtained on day 0 of AZD1222 vaccination. The chain combines TRBV29-1 with TRBJ2-2, with a weak D call TRBD2 (5 bases). CDR3 in amino acids: CSVTRLLGTGELFF. CDR3 DNA sequence: TGCAGCGTTACCCGACTACTGGGGACCGGGGAGCTGTTTTTT.